Following are 30 T cell receptor beta chains from one sample sequenced in a study of T cell responses to AZD1222 COVID-19 vaccine. The table came from immunoSEQ multiplex PCR; TCRdb's copy has only in-frame clones and leaves some out. Among about 150,000 clones listed, about 93% were seen once. The sample in question was peripheral blood, obtained on day 0 of AZD1222 vaccination. The receptors were gathered from an adult in good health.

The chain joins TRBV10-3 to TRBJ1-1; D is undetermined. Germline CDR1 is ENHRY and CDR2 is SYGVKD. This CDR3 region has 13 residues. V lost 7 bases to trimming and J lost 0 bases, with 9 bases between them. The CDR3 reads CAINQHLNTEAFF. In nucleotides, the CDR3 is TGTGCCATCAATCAACACTTGAACACTGAAGCTTTCTTT.

The chain couples TRBV4-1 to TRBJ2-1, with a weak D call TRBD2 (5 bases). The CDR3 is 13 amino acids. Deletions cut 3 bases from V and 8 bases from J, with 11 bases between. Per the germline V gene, CDR1 is MGHRA and CDR2 is YSYEKL. CDR3 amino acids: CASSHLLDYEQFF. The CDR3 coding sequence is TGCGCCAGCAGCCACCTACTAGACTATGAGCAGTTCTTC.

This rearrangement joins TRBV18 to TRBJ1-2, with D perhaps matching TRBD1 (5 bases). CDR1 is KGHSH, CDR2 LQKENI, per germline. This CDR3 spans 16 amino acids. Trimming pared 6 bases from V and 0 bases from J, leaving 17 bases between. The CDR3 sequence: CASSQGVAEANYGYTF. The DNA for the CDR3 is TGTGCCAGCTCCCAAGGGGTTGCCGAGGCTAACTATGGCTACACCTTC.

The CDR3 nucleotides read TGCGCCAGCAGCCAAGAAAGAATGGGACAGAACTATGGCTACACCTTC. Translating it yields CASSQERMGQNYGYTF. The rearrangement links TRBV4-1 to TRBJ1-2, with 7 positions matching TRBD1. The CDR3 runs to 16 residues. The junction had 6 bases not matched to a gene; V was cut back by 0 bases and J by 2 bases. Germline values: CDR1 MGHRA, CDR2 YSYEKL.

J is TRBJ1-1 and V is TRBV2, with D hard to call. Germline V gene sequence: CDR1 SNHLY, CDR2 FYNNEI. The length of the CDR3 is 14 residues. Between the trimmed V and J ends, which lost 7 bases and 10 bases, there was a span of 22 bases. For the CDR3, the DNA is TGTGCCAGCAACAAGGACGCCCCGATCCCCGGAGCTTTCTTT. It codes for CASNKDAPIPGAFF. Full variable domain (rest looked up from reference TRBV2 and TRBJ1-1): EPEVTQTPSHQVTQMGQEVILRCVPISNHLYFYWYRQILGQKVEFLVSFYNNEISEKSEIFDDQFSVERPDGSNFTLKIRSTKLEDSAMYFCASNKDAPIPGAFFGQGTRLTVV.

This chain uses TRBV27 with TRBJ2-1, with 9 nucleotides matching TRBD2. Germline V gene data show CDR1 as MNHEY and CDR2 as SMNVEV (reference sequence). The ends lost 0 bases at V and 2 bases at J; junction bases unmatched: 5. CDR3 length: 17 residues. CDR3 region: CASSLSAGGRTYNEQFF. CDR3 coding DNA: TGTGCCAGCAGTTTATCAGCGGGAGGTAGGACCTACAATGAGCAGTTCTTC.

This chain joins TRBV10-2 and TRBJ1-2, with no clear D. The CDR3 covers 13 residues. Trimming took off 2 bases at V and 4 bases at J, with 8 bases between the two ends. Per germline, CDR1 WSHSY and CDR2 SAAADI. CDR3 nucleotide sequence: TGCGCCAGCAGTGAGCAGACTTTCTATGGCTACACCTTC. It codes for CASSEQTFYGYTF.

The V gene is TRBV6-2 or TRBV6-3, the J gene TRBJ1-1; the D gene is possibly TRBD1 (6 bases). CDR3 size: 11 residues. Germline values: CDR1 MNHEY, CDR2 SVGEGT. V was pared by 6 bases and J by 8 bases, with 10 bases between. The CDR3 sequence is CASSDRFEAFF. CDR3 nucleotides: TGTGCCAGCAGCGACAGGTTCGAAGCTTTCTTT.

This sequence joins TRBV5-1 and TRBJ1-5; 7 bases map to TRBD1. This CDR3 contains 15 residues. The ends lost 2 bases at V and 1 base at J; junction bases unmatched: 3. Germline CDR1 reads SGHRS; CDR2 reads YFSETQ. The CDR3 DNA sequence: TGCGCCAGCAGCTTTCAGGGGGGCAGCAATCAGCCCCAGCATTTT. It translates to CASSFQGGSNQPQHF.

The chain joins TRBV7-6 to TRBJ2-1; 7 bases match TRBD2. CDR3 length: 16 residues. V trimming: 6 bases; J trimming: 0 bases; junction bases outside the gene matches: 8. Germline loops: CDR1 SGHVS, CDR2 FNYEAQ. This CDR3 reads CASSLKLALSYNEQFF. CDR3 coding DNA: TGTGCCAGCAGTCTCAAACTAGCGCTCTCCTACAATGAGCAGTTCTTC.

The chain joins TRBV4-3 to TRBJ1-3; D is uncertain. The CDR3 has 19 residues. CDR1 and CDR2 from the germline V gene are LGHNA and YSLEER. Trimming shortened V by 0 bases and J by 0 bases, and 18 bases separated the two germline ends. The CDR3 sequence is CASSQEWVTASRSGNTIYF. CDR3 in DNA: TGCGCCAGCAGCCAAGAATGGGTAACCGCAAGTCGCTCTGGAAACACCATATATTTT.

The chain's CDR3 is CASSLIPGYGTQYF. The DNA for the CDR3 is TGTGCCAGCAGTTTAATTCCGGGTTACGGGACCCAGTACTTC. The chain is built from TRBV27 and TRBJ2-5; D uncertain. Germline V lookup: CDR1 MNHEY, CDR2 SMNVEV (reference sequence). V was shortened by 2 bases and J by 7 bases, with 14 bases between the two germline ends. The CDR3 consists of 14 residues.

This clone was counted a single time. The rearrangement links TRBV28 to TRBJ2-5, with D possibly matching TRBD2 (7 bases). CDR3 size: 14 residues. The germline V and J ends were trimmed by 2 bases and 5 bases, with 12 bases remaining between them. Germline V gene sequence: CDR1 MDHEN, CDR2 SYDVKM. CDR3 bases: TGTGCCAGCAGTTTAAGGGGGGGAGACGAGACCCAGTACTTC. It specifies CASSLRGGDETQYF.

The count of this clone is one. J is TRBJ1-5 and V is TRBV27; unclear D gene. Trimming took off 0 bases at V and 0 bases at J, with 0 bases between the two ends. CDR1 and CDR2 (germline): MNHEY, SMNVEV (reference sequence). The CDR3 is made up of 13 amino acids. Written as DNA, the CDR3 is TGTGCCAGCAGTTTATCTAGCAATCAGCCCCAGCATTTT. Translated, it gives CASSLSSNQPQHF.

The chain uses TRBV27 and TRBJ2-1; TRBD2 matches at 8 bases. CDR1 and CDR2 (germline): MNHEY, SMNVEV (reference sequence). The CDR3 is 15 amino acids. V lost 4 bases to trimming and J lost 5 bases; unmatched junction nucleotides: 7. The CDR3 protein is CASSSYLAGDNEQFF. The CDR3 DNA is TGTGCCAGCAGTTCCTATCTAGCGGGTGACAATGAGCAGTTCTTC.

The V call is TRBV5-1, the J call TRBJ2-1; TRBD1 agrees at 8 bases. V lost 4 bases, J lost 5 bases, and 8 bases stayed unmatched. Germline CDR1 SGHRS, CDR2 YFSETQ. CDR3 length: 15 amino acids. CDR3 nucleotide sequence: TGCGCCAGCAGCCCCCGGACAGGGTCCCACAATGAGCAGTTCTTC. Its protein is CASSPRTGSHNEQFF.

The chain has TRBV3-1 (or the pseudogene TRBV3-2) and TRBJ1-4; D ambiguous. Looked up from germline, CDR1 is LGHDT and CDR2 is YNNKEL (reference sequence). Trimming stripped 3 bases from V and 4 bases from J, with 9 bases between. This CDR3 is 14 amino acids long. The CDR3 is CASSQTEGNEKLFF. The CDR3 coding sequence is TGTGCCAGCAGCCAGACGGAGGGTAATGAAAAACTGTTTTTT.

This rearrangement joins TRBV28 to TRBJ1-2, with D possibly being TRBD1 (5 bases). This CDR3 is built from 16 residues. The germline V and J ends were trimmed by 2 bases and 0 bases, with 13 bases remaining between them. CDR1 is MDHEN and CDR2 is SYDVKM in the germline V gene. The CDR3 here is CASSLLGVNANYGYTF. The DNA for the CDR3 is TGTGCCAGCAGTTTACTGGGGGTAAACGCTAACTATGGCTACACCTTC.

The genes are TRBV19 and TRBJ1-4; D may be TRBD1 (6 bases). The V end was cut by 9 bases, the J end by 8 bases, with 16 bases between. The CDR3 totals 13 residues. Germline loops: CDR1 LNHDA, CDR2 SQIVND (reference sequence). CDR3 nucleotides: TGTGCCAGACAAGGGGGGGCAGAGGAAAAACTGTTTTTT. Translated, it gives CARQGGAEEKLFF.

The rearrangement joins TRBV19 to TRBJ2-3, with 7 positions matching TRBD2. Looked up from germline, CDR1 is LNHDA and CDR2 is SQIVND (reference sequence). J gave up 3 bases and V 5 bases, and 5 bases lay outside the gene matches. The length of the CDR3 is 14 residues. In DNA form, the CDR3 reads TGTGCCAGTAGTTGGCGGGGGAAGACAGATACGCAGTATTTT. Translated: CASSWRGKTDTQYF.

This clone was recorded a few times. The rearrangement joins TRBV6-2 or TRBV6-3 to TRBJ2-2; D might be TRBD1 (6 bases). CDR3 length: 16 residues. V was clipped by 3 bases and J by 4 bases, with 15 bases between them. From germline, CDR1 is MNHEY and CDR2 SVGEGT. The CDR3 sequence is CASSYSGQRLTGELFF. CDR3 nucleotide sequence: TGTGCCAGCAGTTATTCTGGACAGCGTCTCACCGGGGAGCTGTTTTTT.

The chain carries TRBV6-4 and TRBJ2-4; 7 bases line up with TRBD2. Germline CDR1 MRHNA, CDR2 SNTAGT. The CDR3 length is 15 residues. J lost 8 bases, V lost 6 bases, and 13 bases had no gene match. CDR3 loop: CASSATGGSGDIQYF. The DNA for the CDR3 is TGTGCCAGCAGCGCCACGGGAGGTTCAGGCGACATTCAGTACTTC.

V is TRBV4-1 and J is TRBJ1-1; D is unclear. The CDR3 has 17 amino acids. Between the trimmed V and J ends, which lost 1 base and 3 bases, there was a span of 18 bases. From germline, CDR1 is MGHRA and CDR2 YSYEKL. CDR3 residues: CASSQGWAHKTYTEAFF. The CDR3 region has the DNA TGCGCCAGCAGCCAAGGCTGGGCCCACAAGACCTACACTGAAGCTTTCTTT.

This clone was seen only once. The J gene is TRBJ1-2, the V gene TRBV5-1; 8 bases line up with TRBD1. CDR1 SGHRS and CDR2 YFSETQ come from the germline V gene. The CDR3 extends over 14 amino acids. V dropped 4 bases and J dropped 4; count of bases not matched to a gene: 6. In nucleotides, the CDR3 is TGCGCCAGCAGCCCTGACAGGGGAGCCTATGGCTACACCTTC. Its translation: CASSPDRGAYGYTF.

This clone has just one count. The chain recombines TRBV6-1 with TRBJ1-1; 7 bases line up with TRBD1. CDR3 length: 15 residues. Germline CDR1 MNHNS, CDR2 SASEGT. V shed 1 base and J 4 bases; nucleotides not matched to a gene: 6. CDR3 in DNA: TGTGCCAGCAGTGAAGGCCCCGGGACAGTCACTGAAGCTTTCTTT. This encodes CASSEGPGTVTEAFF.

The DNA of the CDR3 is TGTGCCAGCTCACCCCCACACGGCACTGAAGCTTTCTTT. Its protein product is CASSPPHGTEAFF. The genes are TRBV18 and TRBJ1-1, with D uncertain. Germline CDR1 KGHSH, CDR2 LQKENI. V was clipped by 3 bases and J by 4 bases, with 9 bases between them. The CDR3 consists of 13 residues. Combining the CDR3 with reference TRBV18 and TRBJ1-1 gives the whole variable domain NAGVMQNPRHLVRRRGQEARLRCSPMKGHSHVYWYRQLPEEGLKFMVYLQKENIIDESGMPKERFSAEFPKEGPSILRIQQVVRGDSAAYFCASSPPHGTEAFFGQGTRLTVV.

The V call is TRBV5-4, the J call TRBJ2-2, with 10 nucleotides matching TRBD1. The germline V gene has CDR1 SGHNT and CDR2 YYREEE (reference sequence). The CDR3 contains 15 residues. Losses at the gene ends were 4 bases for V and 4 bases for J; bases not matched to a gene: 4. In DNA, the CDR3 is TGTGCCAGCAGCACGGGACAGGGGAGCACCGGGGAGCTGTTTTTT. It yields the protein CASSTGQGSTGELFF.

This chain links TRBV10-3 with TRBJ2-3, with D unresolved. This CDR3 spans 13 amino acids. Germline V gene lookup returns CDR1 ENHRY and CDR2 SYGVKD. Trimming took 1 base from V and 0 from J, leaving 2 bases between them. CDR3 sequence reads: CAISEYSTDTQYF. The CDR3 nucleotides read TGTGCCATCAGTGAGTACAGCACAGATACGCAGTATTTT.

The rearrangement joins TRBV27 to TRBJ2-3; weak D call: TRBD2 (5 bases). The CDR3 sequence is 13 residues long. Germline CDR1 is MNHEY and CDR2 is SMNVEV (reference sequence). Trimming took off 7 bases at V and 4 bases at J, with 12 bases between the two ends. In DNA, the CDR3 is TGTGCCAGCAACGAGCGAGGGCCAGATACGCAGTATTTT. Protein product: CASNERGPDTQYF.

This chain joins TRBV5-4 and TRBJ1-2, with a possible D match to TRBD1 (5 bases). Trimming removed 0 bases at V and 4 bases at J, with 16 bases between. The CDR3 has 16 residues. The V gene's germline CDR1 is SGHNT and CDR2 YYREEE (reference sequence). CDR3 in DNA: TGTGCCAGCAGCTTGGGGCTGGGGGGAAATTTCTATGGCTACACCTTC. As protein: CASSLGLGGNFYGYTF.